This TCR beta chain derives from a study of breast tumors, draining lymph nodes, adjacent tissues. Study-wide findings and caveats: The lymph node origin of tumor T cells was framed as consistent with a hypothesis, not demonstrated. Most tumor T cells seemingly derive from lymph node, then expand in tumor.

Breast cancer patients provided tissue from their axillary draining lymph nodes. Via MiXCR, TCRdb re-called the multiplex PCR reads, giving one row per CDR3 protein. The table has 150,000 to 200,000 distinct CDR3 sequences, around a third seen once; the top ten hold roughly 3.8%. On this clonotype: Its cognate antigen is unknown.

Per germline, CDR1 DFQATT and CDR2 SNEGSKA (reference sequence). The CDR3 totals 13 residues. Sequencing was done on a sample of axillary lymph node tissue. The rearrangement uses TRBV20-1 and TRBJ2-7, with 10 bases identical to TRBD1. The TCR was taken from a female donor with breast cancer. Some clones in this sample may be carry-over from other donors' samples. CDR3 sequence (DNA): TGCAGCGCCGGGGACAGGGGCTTATACGAGCAGTACTTC. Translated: CSAGDRGLYEQYF.